Each of the 25 T cell receptor beta chains below was sequenced from the same sample in a study of vaccination effects on CD4 cells after COVID-19. No antigen is known for these receptors. Using immunoSEQ multiplex PCR, the repertoire was profiled, and TCRdb retains in-frame clones only, with some absent. Counted here are about 30,000 clones, roughly two thirds occurring once; the ten biggest clones make up approximately 9.8%. After roughly 11 days in culture, the CD4+ T cells were isolated. Sequencing was performed on CD4+ T cells from PBMCs cultured without peptide, taken before COVID-19 vaccination. The origin of the receptors is a human donor who received a COVID-19 vaccine.

The chain has TRBV7-9 and TRBJ2-7, with TRBD2 identical over 7 bases. From germline, CDR1 is SEHNR and CDR2 FQNEAQ (reference sequence). The J segment lost 7 bases and the V segment lost 5 bases, leaving 11 bases of the junction unmatched. The CDR3 is 14 residues long. DNA of the CDR3: TGTGCCAGCAGCCGTTCGGGCGGGGGAGAAGAGCAGTACTTC. This translates into CASSRSGGGEEQYF.

The chain links TRBV6-1 to TRBJ1-1, with unresolved D. V lost 2 bases and J 6 bases, leaving 10 bases between the germline ends. CDR1 is MNHNS and CDR2 is SASEGT in the germline V gene. This CDR3 is built from 13 residues. The CDR3 DNA follows: TGTGCCAGCAGTGAACCGGGGAGGGCTGAAGCTTTCTTT. Amino acid sequence: CASSEPGRAEAFF.

The V gene is TRBV29-1, the J gene TRBJ1-2; D unresolved. CDR1 is SQVTM, CDR2 ANQGSEA, per germline. The CDR3 runs to 15 residues. Trimming stripped 0 bases from V and 4 bases from J, with 15 bases between. CDR3 nucleotides: TGCAGCGTTGAAGATCGCCAGGTTCGGGCCTATGGCTACACCTTC. It translates to CSVEDRQVRAYGYTF.

V and J are TRBV19 and TRBJ1-3; no reliable D call. The germline V gene encodes CDR1 LNHDA and CDR2 SQIVND (reference sequence). This CDR3 comprises 13 residues. V was cut by 3 bases and J by 3 bases, with 6 bases left in between. CDR3 sequence reads: CASSMGGGNTIYF. In DNA form, the CDR3 reads TGTGCCAGTAGTATGGGAGGTGGAAACACCATATATTTT.

The gene calls are TRBV4-1 and TRBJ2-1; 7 positions match TRBD2. The length of the CDR3 is 16 residues. V gave up 3 bases and J gave up 4 bases; unmatched junction bases: 9. CDR1 is MGHRA, CDR2 YSYEKL, per germline. DNA of the CDR3: TGCGCCAGCAGCCAGAATAGCGGGTTCCCATACAATGAGCAGTTCTTC. As protein: CASSQNSGFPYNEQFF.

This chain uses TRBV15 with TRBJ1-2; D not certain. Germline V gene sequence: CDR1 LNHNV, CDR2 YYDKDF (reference sequence). The V end lost 0 bases, the J end lost 7 bases, and 12 bases lay between the germline ends. There are 14 residues in the CDR3. CDR3 DNA sequence: TGTGCCACCAGCAGAGATCGGGGTTTCGGTGGCTACACCTTC. Protein: CATSRDRGFGGYTF. The entire variable domain, with the rest obtained from reference TRBV15 and TRBJ1-2, is as follows: DAMVIQNPRYQVTQFGKPVTLSCSQTLNHNVMYWYQQKSSQAPKLLFHYYDKDFNNEADTPDNFQSRRPNTSFCFLDIRSPGLGDTAMYLCATSRDRGFGGYTFGSGTRLTVV.

The rearrangement links TRBV9 to TRBJ2-7; 8 nucleotides align to TRBD2. CDR3 size: 15 residues. With V trimmed by 4 bases and J by 1 base, 7 bases remained unmatched. Germline assignment: CDR1 SGDLS and CDR2 YYNGEE. CDR3 bases: TGTGCCAGCAGCCAGAGCGGGAGCTATTCCTACGAGCAGTACTTC. This encodes CASSQSGSYSYEQYF.

This clone was observed a handful of times. This chain uses TRBV2 with TRBJ1-1, with 12 bases aligning to TRBD1. CDR1 SNHLY and CDR2 FYNNEI come from the germline V gene. This CDR3 is 16 amino acids long. The J segment lost 3 bases and the V segment lost 7 bases, leaving 9 bases of the junction unmatched. The chain's CDR3 is CASKGDRGRLDTEAFF. Written as DNA, the CDR3 is TGTGCCAGCAAAGGGGACAGGGGGCGTTTGGACACTGAAGCTTTCTTT.

The CDR3 DNA follows: TGCAGCGTTGGTAGCGGGGGCAACTACGGGGAGCTGTTTTTT. This gives the protein CSVGSGGNYGELFF. The J gene is TRBJ2-2, the V gene TRBV29-1, with 9 bases lining up with TRBD2. Losses at the gene ends were 4 bases for V and 7 bases for J; bases not matched to a gene: 7. CDR1 SQVTM and CDR2 ANQGSEA come from the germline V gene. The CDR3 extends over 14 amino acids.

The chain combines TRBV6-5 with TRBJ2-1; D not resolved. Germline CDR1 reads MNHEY; CDR2 reads SVGAGI. Trimming removed 5 bases at V and 7 bases at J, with 9 bases between. This CDR3 has 12 amino acids. The CDR3 sequence is CASSRVRNEQFF. The CDR3 DNA follows: TGTGCCAGCAGTCGGGTAAGGAATGAGCAGTTCTTC.

The J gene is TRBJ1-2, the V gene TRBV28; D is uncertain. This CDR3 region has 13 residues. With 4 bases removed from V and 2 bases from J, the gap between germline ends came to 8 bases. CDR1 and CDR2 (germline): MDHEN, SYDVKM. CDR3 DNA: TGTGCCAGCAGTTCGAACAGAAACTATGGCTACACCTTC. Translated: CASSSNRNYGYTF.

The J gene is TRBJ2-7, the V gene TRBV3-1 (or the pseudogene TRBV3-2); 11 positions match TRBD2. This CDR3 is 15 amino acids long. In germline, CDR1 is LGHDT, CDR2 YNNKEL (reference sequence). Losses at the gene ends were 2 bases for V and 5 bases for J; bases not matched to a gene: 5. The CDR3 nucleotides are TGTGCCAGCAGCCAAACTAGCGGGGGAAGGCACGAGCAGTACTTC. This translates into CASSQTSGGRHEQYF.

The chain links TRBV6-5 to TRBJ1-5; D is unresolved. V was cut by 8 bases and J by 2 bases, with 16 bases left in between. This CDR3 is built from 15 residues. The germline V gene has CDR1 MNHEY and CDR2 SVGAGI. The CDR3 nucleotides are TGTGCCAGCCTTATCTTTGTGGGCGGCAATCAGCCCCAGCATTTT. Its translation: CASLIFVGGNQPQHF.

The chain links TRBV27 to TRBJ2-7; no firm D call. Trimming left V 7 bases short and J 2 bases short, with 15 bases between. The germline gives CDR1 MNHEY, CDR2 SMNVEV (reference sequence). This CDR3 region has 14 residues. The CDR3 sequence: CASTLTTPPYEQYF. The CDR3 nucleotides are TGTGCCAGCACCCTTACAACTCCCCCCTACGAGCAGTACTTC.

The chain uses TRBV9 and TRBJ1-5; D may be TRBD1 (5 bases). Trimming removed 3 bases at V and 5 bases at J, with 15 bases between. Germline CDR1 and CDR2: SGDLS and YYNGEE. The CDR3 has 15 residues. The CDR3 DNA sequence: TGTGCCAGCAGCGCGCTTGACGGGGGGGATCAGCCCCAGCATTTT. Amino acid sequence: CASSALDGGDQPQHF.

The V gene is TRBV1, the J gene TRBJ1-1. TRBV1 has pseudogene status. The CDR3 consists of 13 residues. The chain's CDR3 is CTSRQRLNTEAFF. CDR3 sequence (DNA): TGCACCAGCAGACAAAGACTGAACACTGAAGCTTTCTTT.

This chain links TRBV2 with TRBJ1-2; D may be TRBD1 (6 bases). The CDR3 has 13 residues. CDR1 and CDR2 (germline): SNHLY, FYNNEI. V gave up 3 bases and J gave up 6 bases, with 11 bases separating them. This chain's CDR3 is CASSEQGIDGYTF. Written as DNA, the CDR3 is TGTGCCAGCAGTGAGCAGGGGATCGATGGCTACACCTTC.

This clone was observed a few times. The chain couples TRBV5-1 to TRBJ1-1; a weak D match, TRBD1 (6 bases). CDR1 SGHRS and CDR2 YFSETQ come from the germline V gene. The CDR3 consists of 13 residues. The V gene lost 1 base and the J gene lost 11 bases, with 15 bases spanning the gap. CDR3 protein: CASSLRTALEAFF. The CDR3 nucleotides read TGCGCCAGCAGCTTGAGGACAGCCCTGGAGGCTTTCTTT.

This clone was counted a single time. This chain uses TRBV19 with TRBJ2-2, with D perhaps TRBD2 (5 bases). Per the germline V gene, CDR1 is LNHDA and CDR2 is SQIVND (reference sequence). The CDR3 is 15 residues long. V lost 10 bases to trimming and J lost 5 bases, with 20 bases between them. CDR3 protein: CATRLGRTGTGELFF. The CDR3 DNA sequence: TGTGCCACCCGACTGGGCCGAACGGGGACCGGGGAGCTGTTTTTT.

CDR3 protein: CSARFLYEQYF. CDR3 nucleotide sequence: TGCAGTGCTAGGTTCTTGTACGAGCAGTACTTC. The V gene is TRBV20-1, the J gene TRBJ2-7; D is undetermined. The CDR3 runs to 11 residues. Looked up from germline, CDR1 is DFQATT and CDR2 is SNEGSKA (reference sequence). Deletions cut 3 bases from V and 4 bases from J, with 7 bases between.

The V and J genes are TRBV18 and TRBJ2-3, with D perhaps TRBD2 (6 bases). The CDR3 has 16 amino acids. Trimming pared 0 bases from V and 1 base from J, leaving 11 bases between. Germline values: CDR1 KGHSH, CDR2 LQKENI. The chain's CDR3 is CASSPPNQRGTDTQYF. CDR3 nucleotide sequence: TGTGCCAGCTCACCACCGAACCAGCGGGGCACAGATACGCAGTATTTT.

The chain is built from TRBV21-1 and TRBJ1-2; the table's D call TRBD1 went unverified against the DNA. TRBV21-1 is described as a pseudogene. The CDR3 spans 14 residues. CDR3 nucleotides: TGTGCCAGCAGCATTCTGGGACAGCGATATGGCTACACCTTC. This codes for CASSILGQRYGYTF.

This rearrangement joins TRBV13 to TRBJ2-3; no firm D call. Trimming left V 3 bases short and J 2 bases short, with 3 bases between. Germline V gene data show CDR1 as PRHDT and CDR2 as FYEKMQ (reference sequence). The CDR3 totals 12 residues. CDR3 in amino acids: CASSLDTDTQYF. CDR3 nucleotides: TGTGCCAGCAGCTTGGACACAGATACGCAGTATTTT.

V gene TRBV11-3 combines with J gene TRBJ2-5; D assignment may be TRBD1 or TRBD2 (6 bases each). Looked up from germline, CDR1 is SGHNT and CDR2 is YENEEA. The CDR3 spans 11 residues. The germline V and J ends were trimmed by 8 bases and 7 bases, with 11 bases remaining between them. CDR3 sequence reads: CASSGGATQYF. The CDR3 DNA follows: TGTGCCAGCTCCGGGGGCGCGACCCAGTACTTC.

The chain is built from TRBV12-3 or TRBV12-4 and TRBJ1-1; D is uncertain. The CDR3 consists of 12 residues. Trimming removed 5 bases at V and 4 bases at J, with 8 bases between. The CDR3 nucleotides read TGTGCCAGCAGTATCGACGTCACTGAAGCTTTCTTT. As protein: CASSIDVTEAFF.